One sample yielded the 26 T cell receptor beta chains listed below, sequenced in a study of control samples from healthy donors and cancer patients. Clones were sequenced by immunoSEQ multiplex PCR, and TCRdb holds only the in-frame ones, with some missing. The data hold about 82,000 clones, with about 93% observed a single time. The sample taken for sequencing was blood. The receptors originated from a woman aged 18-29 years in good health.

Worth noting for this clone: Compared with germline, one end of the junction differs, possibly owing to a read error. The chain combines TRBV27 with TRBJ2-1; 9 bases are shared with TRBD2. Germline CDR1 reads MNHEY; CDR2 reads SMNVEV (reference sequence). The CDR3 extends over 14 amino acids. In DNA, the CDR3 is TGTGCCAGCACTTTAGCGGGAGTTGGGAACTCGCTGTTCTTC. This gives the protein CASTLAGVGNSLFF.

The chain has TRBV2 and TRBJ1-5; D uncertain. There are 13 residues in the CDR3. Germline CDR1 SNHLY, CDR2 FYNNEI. The V end was cut by 6 bases, the J end by 3 bases, with 9 bases between. The CDR3 sequence is CASSGDNNQPQHF. Written as DNA, the CDR3 is TGTGCCAGCAGCGGAGATAACAATCAGCCCCAGCATTTT.

The chain carries TRBV7-9 and TRBJ2-1, with TRBD2 identical over 14 bases. CDR3 length: 17 amino acids. The V gene end was trimmed by 5 bases and the J gene end by 8 bases; junction bases not matched to a gene: 11. In germline, CDR1 is SEHNR, CDR2 FQNEAQ (reference sequence). The CDR3 sequence: CASSPPFLTSGRDEQFF. CDR3 in DNA: TGTGCCAGCAGCCCCCCCTTTTTGACTAGCGGGAGGGATGAGCAGTTCTTC. Full variable domain (rest looked up from reference TRBV7-9 and TRBJ2-1): DTGVSQNPRHKITKRGQNVTFRCDPISEHNRLYWYRQTLGQGPEFLTYFQNEAQLEKSRLLSDRFSAERPKGSFSTLEIQRTEQGDSAMYLCASSPPFLTSGRDEQFFGPGTRLTVL.

The V and J genes are TRBV3-1 (or the pseudogene TRBV3-2) and TRBJ2-7, with 10 bases that match TRBD1. V was clipped by 2 bases and J by 9 bases; unmatched bases: 7. The CDR3 length is 14 residues. Per the germline V gene, CDR1 is LGHDT and CDR2 is YNNKEL (reference sequence). This CDR3 is CASSQLSDRGVQYF. The DNA for the CDR3 is TGTGCCAGCAGCCAATTGTCGGACAGGGGGGTGCAGTACTTC.

V and J are TRBV9 and TRBJ2-2; 7 bases agree with TRBD1. The germline V gene has CDR1 SGDLS and CDR2 YYNGEE. Trimming cost V 0 bases and J 5 bases; bases outside gene matches: 13. CDR3 length: 18 residues. CDR3 coding DNA: TGTGCCAGCAGCGTAGAAGTCGACAGGGTCATGCATACCGGGGAGCTGTTTTTT. Its translation: CASSVEVDRVMHTGELFF.

This chain's CDR3 is CSVDNQQYGYTF. The DNA for the CDR3 is TGCAGCGTTGATAATCAACAGTATGGCTACACCTTC. The rearrangement joins TRBV29-1 to TRBJ1-2; D not certain. Germline lookup yields CDR1 SQVTM and CDR2 ANQGSEA. The V gene lost 3 bases and the J gene lost 5 bases, with 10 bases spanning the gap. This CDR3 contains 12 residues.

This CDR3 reads CASSFIGTVSSYNEQFF. The CDR3, as DNA: TGCGCCAGCAGCTTTATTGGGACAGTTTCTTCCTACAATGAGCAGTTCTTC. The genes are TRBV5-1 and TRBJ2-1; 7 bases agree with TRBD1. The CDR3 covers 17 residues. Trimming removed 2 bases from V and 1 base from J; junction bases left unmatched: 9. Germline CDR1 and CDR2: SGHRS and YFSETQ.

The CDR3 spells CASRSRFFREAFF. CDR3 DNA sequence: TGTGCCAGTAGATCCCGGTTTTTTCGTGAAGCTTTCTTT. This rearrangement joins TRBV19 to TRBJ1-1; D call uncertain. CDR1 is LNHDA, CDR2 SQIVND, per germline (reference sequence). CDR3 size: 13 residues. Trimming removed 6 bases from V and 7 bases from J, with 15 bases in between. Looking up the rest from reference TRBV19 and TRBJ1-1 gives the full variable domain: DGGITQSPKYLFRKEGQNVTLSCEQNLNHDAMYWYRQDPGQGLRLIYYSQIVNDFQKGDIAEGYSVSREKKESFPLTVTSAQKNPTAFYLCASRSRFFREAFFGQGTRLTVV.

The table lists this clone with a count of one. The chain joins TRBV6-5 to TRBJ2-1; D not resolved. Trimming shortened V by 6 bases and J by 3 bases, and 6 bases separated the two germline ends. Germline CDR1 is MNHEY and CDR2 is SVGAGI. The CDR3 is made up of 12 amino acids. In nucleotides, the CDR3 is TGTGCCAGCAGAGCAGACTACAATGAGCAGTTCTTC. This translates into CASRADYNEQFF.

J is TRBJ1-5 and V is TRBV19, with TRBD1 matching 9 bases. There are 14 residues in the CDR3. The germline CDR1 and CDR2 sequences are LNHDA and SQIVND (reference sequence). Trimming at V came to 7 bases and at J to 2 bases, leaving 3 bases not matched to a gene. The CDR3 region is CASIRTGGNQPQHF. CDR3 coding DNA: TGTGCCAGTATCAGGACAGGGGGCAATCAGCCCCAGCATTTT.

The rearrangement links TRBV28 to TRBJ2-4; D remains ambiguous. Trimming removed 4 bases from V and 0 bases from J, with 10 bases in between. Germline loops: CDR1 MDHEN, CDR2 SYDVKM. The CDR3 contains 15 residues. The CDR3 DNA reads as TGTGCCAGCAGTTCGGCGACTCTAGCCAAAAACATTCAGTACTTC. Protein product: CASSSATLAKNIQYF.

V usage is TRBV19 and J usage is TRBJ1-5; TRBD1 might be the D (5 bases). Per the germline V gene, CDR1 is LNHDA and CDR2 is SQIVND (reference sequence). This CDR3 comprises 15 residues. The V gene lost 4 bases and the J gene lost 0 bases, with 10 bases spanning the gap. The DNA of the CDR3 is TGTGCCAGTAGTAACTCAGGGAATAGCAATCAGCCCCAGCATTTT. As protein: CASSNSGNSNQPQHF.

This clone appeared a single time. This chain links TRBV28 with TRBJ1-2; maybe TRBD1 (6 bases). Trimming shortened V by 6 bases and J by 8 bases, and 19 bases separated the two germline ends. The CDR3 extends over 14 amino acids. CDR1 MDHEN and CDR2 SYDVKM come from the germline V gene. The CDR3 spells CASRTGTPKHGYTF. In nucleotides, the CDR3 is TGTGCCAGCAGAACCGGGACACCAAAGCACGGCTACACCTTC.

The V call is TRBV4-1, the J call TRBJ1-4; 7 bases line up with TRBD1. Germline V gives CDR1 MGHRA, CDR2 YSYEKL. The CDR3 has 17 residues. Unmatched junction bases numbered 4, after V lost 0 bases and J lost 0 bases. Written as DNA, the CDR3 is TGCGCCAGCAGCCAAGAGAGGGGGCAGGCAACTAATGAAAAACTGTTTTTT. Translated: CASSQERGQATNEKLFF.

The chain combines TRBV6-2 or TRBV6-3 with TRBJ2-5; tentative D call: TRBD1 (5 bases). This CDR3 is built from 14 residues. Germline V gene sequence: CDR1 MNHEY, CDR2 SVGEGT. With 0 bases removed from V and 2 bases from J, the gap between germline ends came to 7 bases. The CDR3 bases are TGTGCCAGCAGTTACTCGCGACAGCAAGAGACCCAGTACTTC. As protein: CASSYSRQQETQYF.

The chain combines TRBV3-1 (or the pseudogene TRBV3-2) with TRBJ2-1; weak D call: TRBD2 (5 bases). The V end lost 1 base, the J end lost 7 bases, and 5 bases lay between the germline ends. Germline CDR1 LGHDT, CDR2 YNNKEL (reference sequence). CDR3 length equals 12 residues. The CDR3, as DNA: TGTGCCAGCAGCCAAGGAGGGAATGAGCAGTTCTTC. Protein sequence: CASSQGGNEQFF.

This clone was found a few times. The chain uses TRBV15 and TRBJ2-7; 7 bases map to TRBD2. CDR1 LNHNV and CDR2 YYDKDF come from the germline V gene (reference sequence). The ends lost 0 bases at V and 2 bases at J; junction bases unmatched: 4. This CDR3 has 15 amino acids. The CDR3 here is CATSRESSGAYEQYF. CDR3 DNA sequence: TGTGCCACCAGCAGAGAATCTAGCGGCGCCTACGAGCAGTACTTC.

The J gene is TRBJ2-7, the V gene TRBV6-5, with 7 bases matching TRBD1. This CDR3 has 13 amino acids. Losses at the gene ends were 10 bases for V and 2 bases for J; bases not matched to a gene: 8. Germline V lookup: CDR1 MNHEY, CDR2 SVGAGI. The DNA for the CDR3 is TGTGCCAAACGGGACAGACAGGCCTACGAGCAGTACTTC. Protein: CAKRDRQAYEQYF.

The chain's CDR3 is CATSDPGSTDTQYF. The CDR3 DNA reads TGTGCCACCAGTGACCCCGGTAGCACAGATACGCAGTATTTT. The V call is TRBV24-1, the J call TRBJ2-3, with no clear D. CDR1 and CDR2 from the germline V gene are KGHDR and SFDVKD. The CDR3 consists of 14 residues. Trimming took 4 bases from V and 0 from J, leaving 7 bases between them.

The rearrangement joins TRBV14 to TRBJ2-1, with D hard to call. The CDR3 is 12 residues long. Trimming removed 9 bases at V and 1 base at J, with 7 bases between. Germline V lookup: CDR1 SGHDN, CDR2 FVKESK. CDR3 coding DNA: TGTGCCAGTAGTTGGTCCTACAATGAGCAGTTCTTC. Encoded protein: CASSWSYNEQFF.

The V and J genes are TRBV5-1 and TRBJ2-3, with a weak D call TRBD1 (6 bases). V lost 4 bases and J lost 1, with 13 bases in between. In germline, CDR1 is SGHRS, CDR2 YFSETQ. The CDR3 contains 15 residues. Here the CDR3 DNA reads TGCGCCAGCAGCCGGAGGACAGCGGGCACAGATACGCAGTATTTT. It is translated as CASSRRTAGTDTQYF.

The chain recombines TRBV7-6 with TRBJ2-7; the D gene is possibly TRBD1 (5 bases). This CDR3 region has 14 residues. Trimming took 5 bases from V and 6 from J, leaving 17 bases between them. Germline CDR1 is SGHVS and CDR2 is FNYEAQ. CDR3: CASSMDTLGSEQYF. The DNA for the CDR3 is TGTGCCAGCAGCATGGACACCTTGGGGTCCGAGCAGTACTTC.

By share, this clone counts as medium-sized. Here the CDR3 reads CASSDSSGRDTQYF. Here the CDR3 DNA reads TGTGCCAGCAGTGACTCTAGCGGGAGAGATACGCAGTATTTT. V gene TRBV6-4 combines with J gene TRBJ2-3; 9 bases align to TRBD2. V trimming: 0 bases; J trimming: 5 bases; junction bases outside the gene matches: 0. Per the germline V gene, CDR1 is MRHNA and CDR2 is SNTAGT. The CDR3 has 14 amino acids.

The chain combines TRBV7-3 with TRBJ2-2; 8 nucleotides match TRBD1. The V segment lost 5 bases and the J segment 6 bases; nucleotides outside the gene matches: 11. Germline V lookup: CDR1 SGHTA, CDR2 FQGTGA. There are 16 residues in the CDR3. The CDR3 bases are TGTGCCAGCAGCCCAGGGGGCAGGGAGGTCCCCGGGGAGCTGTTTTTT. Amino acids: CASSPGGREVPGELFF.

This chain uses TRBV4-1 with TRBJ2-1; maybe TRBD1 (5 bases). V was shortened by 1 base and J by 3 bases, with 13 bases between the two germline ends. Germline V gives CDR1 MGHRA, CDR2 YSYEKL. CDR3 length: 16 amino acids. The CDR3 protein is CASSQGIMGLYNEQFF. The CDR3 DNA follows: TGCGCCAGCAGCCAAGGGATTATGGGGCTCTACAATGAGCAGTTCTTC.

This chain uses TRBV7-9 with TRBJ1-4; 9 bases fit TRBD1. Losses at the gene ends were 5 bases for V and 8 bases for J; bases not matched to a gene: 9. The CDR3 runs to 15 residues. The germline V gene has CDR1 SEHNR and CDR2 FQNEAQ (reference sequence). The CDR3 loop is CASSRSGQGREKLFF. In nucleotides, the CDR3 is TGTGCCAGCAGCCGATCGGGACAGGGTCGCGAAAAACTGTTTTTT.